This T cell receptor (beta chain) was found in a study of cytomegalovirus exposure and HLA in healthy donors. Germline V gene sequence: CDR1 SGDLS, CDR2 YYNGEE. V shed 4 bases, J shed 2 bases, and the junction held 6 bases outside the gene matches. This CDR3 is 15 amino acids long. Amplification used 60 Vbeta primers and 13 Jbeta primers. Profiling relied on immunoSEQ multiplex PCR, and the TCRdb table lists in-frame clones only, not all of them. The table includes 90,000 to 100,000 clones, around 81% detected once. The chain employs TRBV9 and TRBJ1-5; 7 nucleotides match TRBD1. The receptor was isolated from a man aged 18 to 30 in good health and CMV-seronegative. Sequenced: PBMCs. The CDR3 DNA is TGTGCCAGCAGCCCCACAGGGGACGGCAATCAGCCCCAGCATTTT. This gives the protein CASSPTGDGNQPQHF.